This TCR beta chain was obtained from a study of cytomegalovirus exposure and HLA in healthy donors. Study conclusions and caveats: Researchers counted around 180 TCR beta chains as cytomegalovirus-associated. At a 0.05 false discovery rate, a later analysis found approximately 15,000 TCR beta sequences to be associated with HLA alleles. Earlier results showed most TCR beta V segments being productive about 87% or about 30% of the time. A later look showed TCR association rates differing by HLA locus, highest for DRB1 and lowest for HLA-C.

On this clone: Its antigen remains unidentified.

The CDR3 sequence is 16 residues long. Germline V gene sequence: CDR1 ENHRY, CDR2 SYGVKD. With V trimmed by 2 bases and J by 12 bases, 16 bases remained unmatched. Amplification used 60 Vbeta primers and 13 Jbeta primers. The data were produced by immunoSEQ multiplex PCR, yet TCRdb's version contains in-frame clones alone and is incomplete. Of some 180,000 clones listed, about four fifths are singletons. The source material was PBMCs. The sequence derives from a young woman in good health and CMV-seronegative. This chain connects TRBV10-3 to TRBJ2-4; 7 bases fit TRBD1. The CDR3 DNA sequence: TGTGCCATCAGTGAGAAAAGACAGGGCCAGGCGAAGAATCAGTACTTC. Amino acid sequence: CAISEKRQGQAKNQYF.